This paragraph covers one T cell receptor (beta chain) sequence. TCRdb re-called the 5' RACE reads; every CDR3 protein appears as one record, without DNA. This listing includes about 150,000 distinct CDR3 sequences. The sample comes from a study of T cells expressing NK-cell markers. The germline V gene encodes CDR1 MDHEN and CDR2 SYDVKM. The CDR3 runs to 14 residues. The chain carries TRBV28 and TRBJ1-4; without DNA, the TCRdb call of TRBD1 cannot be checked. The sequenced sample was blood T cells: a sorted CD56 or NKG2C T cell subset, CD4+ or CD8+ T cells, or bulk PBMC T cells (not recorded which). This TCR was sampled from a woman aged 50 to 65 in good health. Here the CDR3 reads CASSPGERNEKLFF.